This T cell receptor beta chain was sequenced for a study of OX40 agonist ivuxolimab in advanced cancers. V was pared by 6 bases and J by 13 bases, with 21 bases between. The CDR3 spans 13 residues. In germline, CDR1 is MNHEY, CDR2 SMNVEV (reference sequence). Assay: immunoSEQ multiplex PCR; the TCRdb copy retains only in-frame clones and omits some. Of 15,000 to 20,000 clones in the sample, around 80% were seen once. The receptor comes from an adult with an advanced solid tumor such as melanoma, head and neck, liver or kidney cancer. The chain employs TRBV27 and TRBJ1-1; D is unresolved. This material consisted of CD4+ or CD8+ T cells sorted from blood, taken in a trial of the OX40 agonist ivuxolimab. The CDR3 nucleotides are TGTGCCAGCAGGGCAAAGCCCGCTCGAGAGGGTTTCTTT. Translated, it gives CASRAKPAREGFF.